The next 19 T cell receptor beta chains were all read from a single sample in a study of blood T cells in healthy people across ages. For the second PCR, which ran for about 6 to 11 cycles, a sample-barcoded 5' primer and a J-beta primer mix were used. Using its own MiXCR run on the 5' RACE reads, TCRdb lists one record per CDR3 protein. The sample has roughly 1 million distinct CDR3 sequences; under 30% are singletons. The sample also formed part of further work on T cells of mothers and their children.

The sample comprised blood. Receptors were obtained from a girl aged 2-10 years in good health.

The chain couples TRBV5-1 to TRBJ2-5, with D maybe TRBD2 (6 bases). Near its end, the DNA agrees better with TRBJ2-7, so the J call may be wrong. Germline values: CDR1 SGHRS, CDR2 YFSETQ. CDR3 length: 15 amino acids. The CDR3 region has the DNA TGCGCCAGCAGCTTTGGTAGCGGACTCCCGGGCGAGCAGTACTTC. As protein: CASSFGSGLPGEQYF.

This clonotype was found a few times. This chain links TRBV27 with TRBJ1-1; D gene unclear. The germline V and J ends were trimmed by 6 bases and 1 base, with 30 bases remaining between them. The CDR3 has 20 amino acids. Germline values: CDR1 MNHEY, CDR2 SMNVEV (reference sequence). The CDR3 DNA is TGTGCCAGCAGCCTCCGAAGGGTACTGGGCCTCCTGGGGAAGAACACTGAAGCTTTCTTT. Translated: CASSLRRVLGLLGKNTEAFF.

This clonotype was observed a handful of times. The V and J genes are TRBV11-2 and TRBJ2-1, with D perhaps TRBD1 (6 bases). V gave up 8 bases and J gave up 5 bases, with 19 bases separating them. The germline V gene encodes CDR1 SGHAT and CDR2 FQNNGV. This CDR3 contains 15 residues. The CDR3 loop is CASRHLGAVNNEQFF. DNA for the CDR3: TGTGCCAGCCGCCATCTGGGGGCAGTAAACAATGAGCAGTTCTTC.

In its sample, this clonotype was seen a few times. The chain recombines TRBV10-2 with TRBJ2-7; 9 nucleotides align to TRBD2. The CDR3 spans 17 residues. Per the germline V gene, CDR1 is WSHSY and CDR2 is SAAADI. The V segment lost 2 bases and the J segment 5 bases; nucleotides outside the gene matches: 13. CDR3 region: CASSEGLAGLGAHEQYF. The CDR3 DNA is TGCGCCAGCAGTGAGGGGCTAGCGGGATTGGGGGCCCACGAGCAGTACTTC.

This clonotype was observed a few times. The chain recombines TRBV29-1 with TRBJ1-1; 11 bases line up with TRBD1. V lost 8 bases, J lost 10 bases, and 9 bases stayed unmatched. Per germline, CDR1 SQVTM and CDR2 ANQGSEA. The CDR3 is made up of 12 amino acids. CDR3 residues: CSLGQGARGAFF. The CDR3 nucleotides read TGCAGCCTCGGACAGGGGGCGCGGGGAGCTTTCTTT.

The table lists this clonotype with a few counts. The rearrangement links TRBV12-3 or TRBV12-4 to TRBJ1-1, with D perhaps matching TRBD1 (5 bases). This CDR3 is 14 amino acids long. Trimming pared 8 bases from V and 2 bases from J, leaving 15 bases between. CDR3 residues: CASGGLLINTEAFF. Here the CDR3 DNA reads TGTGCCAGCGGGGGGTTGCTGATTAACACTGAAGCTTTCTTT.

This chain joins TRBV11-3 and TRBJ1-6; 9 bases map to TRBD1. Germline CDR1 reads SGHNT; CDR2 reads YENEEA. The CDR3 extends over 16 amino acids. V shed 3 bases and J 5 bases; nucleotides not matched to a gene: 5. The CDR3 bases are TGTGCCAGCAGCTTCCGACAGGGGGGAGATAATTCACCCCTCCACTTT. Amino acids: CASSFRQGGDNSPLHF.

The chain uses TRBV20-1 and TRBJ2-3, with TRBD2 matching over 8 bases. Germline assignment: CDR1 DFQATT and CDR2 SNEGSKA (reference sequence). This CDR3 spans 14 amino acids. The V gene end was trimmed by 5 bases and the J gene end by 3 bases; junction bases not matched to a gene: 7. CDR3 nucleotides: TGCAGTGCTTACCGAGCGGGAGCTACAGATACGCAGTATTTT. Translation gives CSAYRAGATDTQYF.

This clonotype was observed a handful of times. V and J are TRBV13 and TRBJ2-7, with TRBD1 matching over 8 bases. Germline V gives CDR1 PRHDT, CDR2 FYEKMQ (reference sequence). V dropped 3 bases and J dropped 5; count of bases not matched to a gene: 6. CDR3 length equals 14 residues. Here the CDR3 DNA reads TGTGCCAGCAGCTTCAGACAGGGGATCGACGAGCAGTACTTC. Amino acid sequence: CASSFRQGIDEQYF.

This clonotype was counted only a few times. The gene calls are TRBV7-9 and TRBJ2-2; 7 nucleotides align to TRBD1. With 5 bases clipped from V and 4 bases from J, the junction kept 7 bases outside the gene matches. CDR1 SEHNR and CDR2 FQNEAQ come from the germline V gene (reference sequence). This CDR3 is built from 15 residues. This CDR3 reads CASSPGTASTGELFF. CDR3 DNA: TGTGCCAGCAGCCCCGGGACAGCCTCCACCGGGGAGCTGTTTTTT.

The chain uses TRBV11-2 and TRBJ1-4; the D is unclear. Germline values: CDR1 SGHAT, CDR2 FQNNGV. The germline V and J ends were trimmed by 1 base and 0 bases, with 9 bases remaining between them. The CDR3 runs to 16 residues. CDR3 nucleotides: TGTGCCAGCAGCTTAGGACGGACTTCAACTAATGAAAAACTGTTTTTT. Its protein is CASSLGRTSTNEKLFF.

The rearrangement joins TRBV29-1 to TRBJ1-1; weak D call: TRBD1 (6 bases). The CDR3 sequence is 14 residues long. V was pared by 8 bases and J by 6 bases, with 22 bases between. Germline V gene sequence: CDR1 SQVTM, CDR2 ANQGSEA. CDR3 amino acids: CSWQVANRASEAFF. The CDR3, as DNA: TGCAGCTGGCAGGTTGCGAACAGGGCTTCTGAAGCTTTCTTT.

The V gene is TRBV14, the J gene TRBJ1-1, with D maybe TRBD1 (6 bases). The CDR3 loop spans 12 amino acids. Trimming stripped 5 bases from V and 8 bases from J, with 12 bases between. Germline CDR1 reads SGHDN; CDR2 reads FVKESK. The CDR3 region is CASSDGQLEAFF. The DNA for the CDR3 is TGTGCCAGCAGCGATGGACAGCTCGAAGCTTTCTTT.

CDR3 nucleotides: TGCGCCAGCAGCCAAGTTACAGGGGAGATTGAAAAACTGTTTTTT. This sequence encodes CASSQVTGEIEKLFF. The rearrangement uses TRBV4-1 and TRBJ1-4, with 7 bases fitting TRBD1. The CDR3 spans 15 residues. V was pared by 1 base and J by 7 bases, with 6 bases of the junction left unmatched. Germline V lookup: CDR1 MGHRA, CDR2 YSYEKL.

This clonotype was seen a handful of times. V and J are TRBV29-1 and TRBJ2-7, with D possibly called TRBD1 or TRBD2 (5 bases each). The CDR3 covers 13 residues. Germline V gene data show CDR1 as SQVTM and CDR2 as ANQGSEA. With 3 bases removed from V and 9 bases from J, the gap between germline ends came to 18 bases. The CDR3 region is CSVDIPGTLGQYF. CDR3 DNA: TGCAGCGTTGATATCCCAGGGACCCTGGGGCAGTACTTC.

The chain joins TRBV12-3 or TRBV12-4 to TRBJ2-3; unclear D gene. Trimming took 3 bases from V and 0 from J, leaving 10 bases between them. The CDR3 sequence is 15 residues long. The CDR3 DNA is TGTGCCAGCAGTTTTGGGCCTCCTAGCACAGATACGCAGTATTTT. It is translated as CASSFGPPSTDTQYF.

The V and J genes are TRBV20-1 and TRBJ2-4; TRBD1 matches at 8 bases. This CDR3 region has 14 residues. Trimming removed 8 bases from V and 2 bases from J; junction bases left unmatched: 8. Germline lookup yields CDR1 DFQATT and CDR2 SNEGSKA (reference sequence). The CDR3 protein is CSSKTGDPKNIQYF. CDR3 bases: TGCAGTTCCAAGACAGGGGATCCCAAAAACATTCAGTACTTC.

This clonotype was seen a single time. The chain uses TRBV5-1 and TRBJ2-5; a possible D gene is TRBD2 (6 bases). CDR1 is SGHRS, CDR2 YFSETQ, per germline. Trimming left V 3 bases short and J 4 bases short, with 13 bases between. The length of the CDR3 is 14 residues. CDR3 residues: CASSSSPGGETQYF. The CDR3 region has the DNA TGCGCCAGCAGCTCGTCACCCGGGGGAGAGACCCAGTACTTC.

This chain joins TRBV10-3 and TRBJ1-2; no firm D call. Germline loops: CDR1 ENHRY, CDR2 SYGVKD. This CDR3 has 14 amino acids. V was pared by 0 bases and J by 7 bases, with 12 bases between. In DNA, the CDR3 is TGTGCCATCAGTGAGTCGGAGGGAGTAGGTGGCTACACCTTC. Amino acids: CAISESEGVGGYTF.